The 24 T cell receptor beta chains listed next were all sequenced from one sample in a study of vaccination effects on CD4 cells after COVID-19. The protocol was immunoSEQ multiplex PCR, while the TCRdb copy is restricted to in-frame clones and leaves out a portion. The top ten hold about 3.8% of the sample, which has 31,000 or so clones, about 70% seen once. These TCRs are of unknown antigen specificity. Culturing for more than eight days preceded CD4+ T cell isolation. This specimen consisted of CD4+ T cells from PBMCs cultured without peptide, obtained before COVID-19 vaccination. The receptors were sampled from a human donor who received a COVID-19 vaccine.

V gene TRBV18 combines with J gene TRBJ1-1; D is possibly TRBD1 (5 bases). From germline, CDR1 is KGHSH and CDR2 LQKENI. This CDR3 region has 15 residues. With 2 bases removed from V and 1 base from J, the gap between germline ends came to 11 bases. The CDR3 spells CASSPFEGSNTEAFF. In DNA form, the CDR3 reads TGTGCCAGCTCACCATTTGAGGGGTCGAACACTGAAGCTTTCTTT.

The V call is TRBV21-1, the J call TRBJ2-7; whether TRBD2, the table's D call, matches the DNA was not checked. TRBV21-1 is assigned pseudogene status. This CDR3 comprises 18 residues. The chain's CDR3 is CASRKKAGLAGPSYEQYF. The CDR3 nucleotides read TGTGCCAGCAGAAAAAAAGCGGGGCTAGCGGGACCCTCCTACGAGCAGTACTTC.

The chain links TRBV5-4 to TRBJ2-1; D unclear. This CDR3 has 14 amino acids. The V end lost 0 bases, the J end lost 8 bases, and 12 bases lay between the germline ends. Per germline, CDR1 SGHNT and CDR2 YYREEE (reference sequence). CDR3: CASSLVGSSDEQFF. The DNA for the CDR3 is TGTGCCAGCAGCTTGGTGGGTAGCTCCGATGAGCAGTTCTTC.

The J gene is TRBJ1-5, the V gene TRBV24-1; TRBD1 agrees at 11 bases. The CDR3 loop spans 20 amino acids. J lost 2 bases, V lost 2 bases, and 13 bases had no gene match. Germline V gives CDR1 KGHDR, CDR2 SFDVKD. CDR3 DNA: TGTGCCACCAGTGATTCCTCCGGGACAGGGGGAATTAATGGCAATCAGCCCCAGCATTTT. This sequence encodes CATSDSSGTGGINGNQPQHF.

The CDR3: CASSLDRPSPEQYF. The DNA of the CDR3 is TGTGCCAGCAGCCTGGACAGGCCCTCCCCAGAGCAGTACTTC. The chain recombines TRBV3-1 (or the pseudogene TRBV3-2) with TRBJ2-7, with 7 nucleotides matching TRBD1. Germline trimming cut 4 bases from V and 7 bases from J; bases unmatched to any gene: 10. CDR1 is LGHDT, CDR2 YNNKEL, per germline (reference sequence). The CDR3 covers 14 residues.

J is TRBJ2-5 and V is TRBV2, with D possibly called TRBD1 or TRBD2 (5 bases each). The ends were cut back, 4 bases at V and 7 bases at J, with 10 bases in the middle. CDR1 is SNHLY and CDR2 is FYNNEI in the germline V gene. This CDR3 region has 12 residues. This CDR3 is CASSGDEATQYF. DNA for the CDR3: TGTGCCAGCAGTGGGGACGAGGCGACCCAGTACTTC.

This rearrangement joins TRBV19 to TRBJ2-7; 10 nucleotides line up with TRBD2. The CDR3 runs 15 residues. Germline lookup yields CDR1 LNHDA and CDR2 SQIVND (reference sequence). With V trimmed by 4 bases and J by 3 bases, 6 bases remained unmatched. CDR3 in amino acids: CASSTGTSAFYEQYF. The DNA for the CDR3 is TGTGCCAGTAGTACCGGGACTAGCGCATTCTACGAGCAGTACTTC. The whole variable domain, remainder taken from reference TRBV19 and TRBJ2-7, is DGGITQSPKYLFRKEGQNVTLSCEQNLNHDAMYWYRQDPGQGLRLIYYSQIVNDFQKGDIAEGYSVSREKKESFPLTVTSAQKNPTAFYLCASSTGTSAFYEQYFGPGTRLTVT.

This clone showed up just a few times. CDR3 protein: CASSRGGVNEQFF. The CDR3 DNA reads TGTGCCAGCAGTCGGGGAGGGGTCAATGAGCAGTTCTTC. This chain uses TRBV5-4 with TRBJ2-1, with 7 bases aligning to TRBD2. CDR1 and CDR2 from the germline V gene are SGHNT and YYREEE (reference sequence). With V trimmed by 5 bases and J by 6 bases, 5 bases remained unmatched. There are 13 residues in the CDR3.

The chain joins TRBV3-1 (or the pseudogene TRBV3-2) to TRBJ2-2; tentatively, D is TRBD1 or TRBD2 (5 bases each). CDR3 length equals 15 residues. The germline gives CDR1 LGHDT, CDR2 YNNKEL (reference sequence). The V and J ends lost 5 bases and 0 bases respectively, with 10 bases between them. CDR3 in DNA: TGTGCCAGCAGCACAGGACTGACGAACACCGGGGAGCTGTTTTTT. Translating gives CASSTGLTNTGELFF.

This chain links TRBV6-1 with TRBJ1-2, with a possible D match to TRBD1 (6 bases). This CDR3 has 12 amino acids. Germline CDR1 reads MNHNS; CDR2 reads SASEGT. V was pared by 1 base and J by 12 bases, with 12 bases between. CDR3 nucleotides: TGTGCCAGCAGTGAAGACTCAGGGGTAAACACCTTC. This codes for CASSEDSGVNTF.

The chain employs TRBV7-6 and TRBJ2-1, with D perhaps TRBD2 (6 bases). The CDR3 sequence is 13 residues long. V was cut by 0 bases and J by 8 bases, with 8 bases left in between. Germline assignment: CDR1 SGHVS and CDR2 FNYEAQ. This CDR3 reads CASSLAGGDEQFF. The CDR3, as DNA: TGTGCCAGCAGCTTAGCGGGAGGCGATGAGCAGTTCTTC. The variable domain in full, with the rest retrieved from reference TRBV7-6 and TRBJ2-1, is GAGVSQSPRYKVTKRGQDVALRCDPISGHVSLYWYRQALGQGPEFLTYFNYEAQQDKSGLPNDRFSAERPEGSISTLTIQRTEQRDSAMYRCASSLAGGDEQFFGPGTRLTVL.

This chain connects TRBV19 to TRBJ2-4; TRBD1 matches at 11 bases. Germline CDR1 LNHDA, CDR2 SQIVND (reference sequence). Germline trimming cut 5 bases from V and 7 bases from J; bases unmatched to any gene: 7. The CDR3 contains 15 residues. As DNA, the CDR3 is TGTGCCAGTAGTCCAGGACAGGGGGCATATAACATTCAGTACTTC. This sequence encodes CASSPGQGAYNIQYF.

The chain recombines TRBV2 with TRBJ1-5; 9 bases line up with TRBD1. V was clipped by 7 bases and J by 4 bases; unmatched bases: 8. The CDR3 sequence is 15 residues long. Per germline, CDR1 SNHLY and CDR2 FYNNEI. DNA of the CDR3: TGTGCCAGCAAAACGGACAGGGGAAGAAATCAGCCCCAGCATTTT. Its translation is CASKTDRGRNQPQHF.

This clone was found once. The rearrangement uses TRBV6-4 and TRBJ1-1, with TRBD1 matching over 8 bases. J gave up 5 bases and V 6 bases, and 5 bases lay outside the gene matches. This CDR3 comprises 13 residues. CDR1 and CDR2 from the germline V gene are MRHNA and SNTAGT. CDR3 DNA: TGTGCCAGCAGAACCGACAGGGGAACTGAAGCTTTCTTT. This gives the protein CASRTDRGTEAFF.

This clone turned up a few times. The chain joins TRBV6-5 to TRBJ2-7, with 9 bases matching TRBD2. CDR3 length: 15 residues. Looked up from germline, CDR1 is MNHEY and CDR2 is SVGAGI. V was clipped by 7 bases and J by 0 bases; unmatched bases: 7. As DNA, the CDR3 is TGTGCCAGCACCCCTAGCGGGACAAGCTCCTACGAGCAGTACTTC. The encoded protein is CASTPSGTSSYEQYF.

For the CDR3, the DNA is TGTGCCAGCCTAGAGCCTACTACTACCGAGCAGTACTTC. Encoded protein: CASLEPTTTEQYF. The chain employs TRBV28 and TRBJ2-7, with D unresolved. The V and J ends lost 8 bases and 6 bases respectively, with 17 bases between them. The germline V gene encodes CDR1 MDHEN and CDR2 SYDVKM. The CDR3 spans 13 residues.

This chain joins TRBV19 and TRBJ1-5; unclear D gene. V lost 6 bases and J lost 4, with 13 bases in between. The CDR3 runs to 14 residues. Germline-derived CDR1 and CDR2 are LNHDA and SQIVND (reference sequence). The CDR3 loop is CASSPGRVNQPQHF. Written as DNA, the CDR3 is TGTGCCAGTAGCCCCGGGAGGGTAAATCAGCCCCAGCATTTT.

V usage is TRBV29-1 and J usage is TRBJ2-3; the D gene is possibly TRBD1 (6 bases). The V gene's germline CDR1 is SQVTM and CDR2 ANQGSEA. The CDR3 runs to 13 residues. Trimming cost V 4 bases and J 5 bases, with 13 bases left between them. The CDR3 DNA sequence: TGCAGCGTTGGAGAGATACAGGGAGATACGCAGTATTTT. It yields the protein CSVGEIQGDTQYF.

The chain links TRBV14 to TRBJ1-2; the D is unclear. V lost 1 base, J lost 5 bases, and 8 bases lay in between. The CDR3 runs 13 residues. Germline V lookup: CDR1 SGHDN, CDR2 FVKESK. Written as DNA, the CDR3 is TGTGCCAGCAGCCAAGGGAGACGGTATGGCTACACCTTC. It specifies CASSQGRRYGYTF.

CDR3 sequence reads: CASSGDPGTVNTEAFF. The CDR3 DNA sequence: TGCGCCAGCAGCGGAGACCCCGGGACAGTGAACACTGAAGCTTTCTTT. The chain carries TRBV5-1 and TRBJ1-1; 7 bases match TRBD1. V gave up 4 bases and J gave up 0 bases; unmatched junction bases: 9. The germline V gene encodes CDR1 SGHRS and CDR2 YFSETQ. CDR3 length: 16 residues.

The chain uses TRBV4-1 and TRBJ2-7; no clear D gene. V lost 0 bases, J lost 2 bases, and 11 bases lay in between. Germline CDR1 and CDR2: MGHRA and YSYEKL. The CDR3 is made up of 15 amino acids. This CDR3 is CASSQDNRRPYEQYF. The CDR3, as DNA: TGCGCCAGCAGCCAAGATAATAGACGCCCCTACGAGCAGTACTTC.

The CDR3 is CASSEPRHSYNEQFF. CDR3 in DNA: TGTGCCAGCAGTGAACCCCGCCACTCCTACAATGAGCAGTTCTTC. The chain joins TRBV6-1 to TRBJ2-1, with unresolved D. The length of the CDR3 is 15 residues. V dropped 2 bases and J dropped 0 bases, with 8 bases sitting between them. Germline lookup yields CDR1 MNHNS and CDR2 SASEGT.

This clone appeared a single time. CDR3 in DNA: TGCGCCAGCAGTGGGGGGGGCCTCTCTGGGGCCAACGTCCTGACTTTC. Residues: CASSGGGLSGANVLTF. The chain has TRBV10-2 and TRBJ2-6, with a possible D match to TRBD2 (7 bases). Germline V gene sequence: CDR1 WSHSY, CDR2 SAAADI. The CDR3 extends over 16 amino acids. Between the trimmed V and J ends, which lost 4 bases and 0 bases, there was a span of 10 bases.

This rearrangement joins TRBV12-3 or TRBV12-4 to TRBJ2-7; perhaps TRBD1 as D (5 bases). This CDR3 comprises 13 residues. V dropped 1 base and J dropped 3 bases, with 7 bases sitting between them. CDR3 loop: CASSLGTFYEQYF. In nucleotides, the CDR3 is TGTGCCAGCAGTTTAGGGACATTCTACGAGCAGTACTTC.